A single sample gave rise to the 3 T cell receptor beta chains below, sequenced in a study of TIL therapy for anti-PD-1-resistant metastatic lung cancer. This was the immunoSEQ v3 assay. Sequencing was performed with immunoSEQ multiplex PCR; in TCRdb, only in-frame clones are kept and a portion is missing. The sample lists roughly 60,000 clones, roughly 87% seen once, with 2% to 3% in the top ten. The time point is: pre-treatment sample, taken before nivolumab and TIL therapy. This specimen was blood, taken at baseline. The source is a person between 30 and 79 years old with non-small cell lung cancer.

The V and J genes are TRBV6-5 and TRBJ2-1, with TRBD2 matching 14 bases. Per the germline V gene, CDR1 is MNHEY and CDR2 is SVGAGI. This CDR3 has 15 amino acids. V was pared by 7 bases and J by 7 bases, with 6 bases of the junction left unmatched. Written as DNA, the CDR3 is TGTGCCAGCAAAACCGGGACTAGCGGGGGTAATGAGCAGTTCTTC. Amino acids: CASKTGTSGGNEQFF.

V is TRBV5-1 and J is TRBJ1-2; D unclear. V was cut by 0 bases and J by 8 bases, with 8 bases left in between. Germline-derived CDR1 and CDR2 are SGHRS and YFSETQ. The CDR3 has 12 amino acids. In DNA, the CDR3 is TGCGCCAGCAGCTTGGAAGGGTGGGGCTACACCTTC. It is translated as CASSLEGWGYTF.

DNA of the CDR3: TGTGCCAGCTCACCTCTAGCGGGACCCACAGATACGCAGTATTTT. Residues: CASSPLAGPTDTQYF. The J gene is TRBJ2-3, the V gene TRBV18; 9 bases align to TRBD2. CDR1 and CDR2 (germline): KGHSH, LQKENI. V dropped 3 bases and J dropped 2; count of bases not matched to a gene: 3. This CDR3 comprises 15 residues.